These 14 T cell receptor beta chains originate from one sample sequenced in a study of cytomegalovirus exposure and HLA in healthy donors. Profiling relied on immunoSEQ multiplex PCR, and the TCRdb table lists in-frame clones only, not all of them. The sample carries 65,000 to 85,000 clones, roughly 94% recorded once. Sequencing was carried out using PBMCs. The receptor set was obtained from a woman between 18 and 29 years old in good health and CMV-seronegative.

The chain combines TRBV15 with TRBJ1-5, with 10 bases lining up with TRBD1. This CDR3 contains 16 residues. The trim removed 3 bases at V and 0 bases at J, leaving 2 bases unmatched. CDR1 is LNHNV and CDR2 is YYDKDF in the germline V gene (reference sequence). The CDR3 DNA reads TGTGCCACCAGCAGTGGGGACAGGGGTAGCAATCAGCCCCAGCATTTT. It yields the protein CATSSGDRGSNQPQHF.

This clone was counted a single time. The chain joins TRBV9 to TRBJ1-4, with TRBD1 identical over 7 bases. This CDR3 comprises 15 residues. The V gene end was trimmed by 0 bases and the J gene end by 7 bases; junction bases not matched to a gene: 6. Germline-derived CDR1 and CDR2 are SGDLS and YYNGEE. CDR3 in amino acids: CASSVGDRDSEKLFF. DNA for the CDR3: TGTGCCAGCAGCGTAGGGGACCGGGACAGTGAAAAACTGTTTTTT.

This chain uses TRBV9 with TRBJ1-2, with 10 bases that match TRBD1. Losses at the gene ends were 3 bases for V and 8 bases for J; bases not matched to a gene: 7. CDR3 length: 14 residues. CDR1 and CDR2 (germline): SGDLS, YYNGEE. The CDR3 is CASSEGQGIWGYTF. CDR3 sequence (DNA): TGTGCCAGCAGCGAGGGACAGGGGATATGGGGCTACACCTTC.

The rearrangement joins TRBV28 to TRBJ1-1; weak D call: TRBD1 (5 bases). The CDR3 runs to 15 residues. Germline CDR1 is MDHEN and CDR2 is SYDVKM. Trimming removed 7 bases from V and 1 base from J, with 16 bases in between. CDR3 loop: CASKSYRTSNTEAFF. In DNA, the CDR3 is TGTGCCAGCAAGTCATACAGGACATCGAACACTGAAGCTTTCTTT.

The chain uses TRBV7-9 and TRBJ2-2; a weak D match, TRBD2 (7 bases). V lost 8 bases and J 4 bases, leaving 8 bases between the germline ends. This CDR3 region has 12 residues. CDR1 is SEHNR and CDR2 is FQNEAQ in the germline V gene (reference sequence). The CDR3 sequence is CASRGATGELFF. DNA for the CDR3: TGTGCCAGCCGGGGGGCCACCGGGGAGCTGTTTTTT.

The rearrangement joins TRBV28 to TRBJ2-6, with 7 bases identical to TRBD1. CDR1 and CDR2 (germline): MDHEN, SYDVKM. The CDR3 has 18 amino acids. V shed 7 bases and J 4 bases; nucleotides not matched to a gene: 16. Here the CDR3 DNA reads TGTGCCAGCACCCGAGATCGGACAGGCGATATGGGGGCCAACGTCCTGACTTTC. It translates to CASTRDRTGDMGANVLTF.

This chain links TRBV10-2 with TRBJ1-1; a possible D gene is TRBD1 (5 bases). V was shortened by 4 bases and J by 0 bases, with 21 bases between the two germline ends. This CDR3 has 18 residues. Germline V gene data show CDR1 as WSHSY and CDR2 as SAAADI. The CDR3 bases are TGCGCCAGCAGTGGTGGGCCCAGGGCCGGAATTTTGAACACTGAAGCTTTCTTT. It is translated as CASSGGPRAGILNTEAFF.

This clone was recorded once. The chain combines TRBV19 with TRBJ2-5, with no clear D. This CDR3 region has 13 residues. Germline V CDR1 and CDR2: LNHDA, SQIVND (reference sequence). The V and J ends lost 5 bases and 5 bases respectively, with 12 bases between them. The CDR3 coding sequence is TGTGCCAGTAGTTCCCTGGCAGGCGAGACCCAGTACTTC. As protein: CASSSLAGETQYF.

This clone was counted once. The J gene is TRBJ2-7, the V gene TRBV28; weak D call: TRBD1 (5 bases). V shed 8 bases and J shed 3 bases, with 14 bases lying between them. The germline CDR1 and CDR2 sequences are MDHEN and SYDVKM. CDR3 length: 13 residues. The CDR3 protein is CASRSGQDYEQYF. For the CDR3, the DNA is TGTGCCAGCCGCTCAGGGCAGGACTACGAGCAGTACTTC.

The gene calls are TRBV4-3 and TRBJ2-3; tentative D call: TRBD2 (6 bases). This CDR3 region has 18 residues. CDR1 and CDR2 from the germline V gene are LGHNA and YSLEER. V dropped 0 bases and J dropped 5 bases, with 21 bases sitting between them. CDR3 in amino acids: CASSQDGLGGNGEDTQYF. CDR3 coding DNA: TGCGCCAGCAGCCAAGACGGGCTCGGGGGAAATGGAGAAGATACGCAGTATTTT.

V gene TRBV29-1 combines with J gene TRBJ2-1; maybe TRBD1 (5 bases). The length of the CDR3 is 13 residues. Trimming shortened V by 1 base and J by 6 bases, and 10 bases separated the two germline ends. From germline, CDR1 is SQVTM and CDR2 ANQGSEA. Here the CDR3 reads CSVEGDRFNEQFF. CDR3 DNA sequence: TGCAGCGTTGAAGGTGACAGATTCAATGAGCAGTTCTTC.

The rearrangement joins TRBV4-3 to TRBJ1-3; 8 positions agree with TRBD1. The trim removed 1 base at V and 3 bases at J, leaving 11 bases unmatched. CDR1 and CDR2 from the germline V gene are LGHNA and YSLEER. The CDR3 is made up of 18 amino acids. The CDR3 region has the DNA TGCGCCAGCAGCCAAGGAGAGACAGGGGATAGTGTTGGAAACACCATATATTTT. This translates into CASSQGETGDSVGNTIYF.

This clone was counted between two and nine times. The chain links TRBV6-6 to TRBJ1-2; D not resolved. The V gene's germline CDR1 is MNHNY and CDR2 SVGAGI (reference sequence). Trimming left V 6 bases short and J 5 bases short, with 16 bases between. There are 14 residues in the CDR3. CDR3 in amino acids: CASRSGETPYGYTF. CDR3 DNA: TGTGCCAGCAGGTCCGGGGAGACGCCTTATGGCTACACCTTC.

V and J are TRBV7-2 and TRBJ1-5; D call uncertain. Germline V lookup: CDR1 SGHTA, CDR2 FQGNSA. V was trimmed by 1 base and J by 5 bases, leaving 15 bases between them. The CDR3 covers 16 residues. This CDR3 is CASSLGSSLADQPQHF. For the CDR3, the DNA is TGTGCCAGCAGCTTAGGTAGCAGTCTAGCCGATCAGCCCCAGCATTTT.